This TCR beta chain was observed in a study of T-cell reconstitution after alpha-beta-depleted transplantation in children (dated by TCRdb to the mid-2010s). Describing the broader study: Using TCR repertoire profiling, the study quantitatively followed how T-cell immune reconstitution unfolded in children after TCRalphabeta/CD19-depleted allogeneic hematopoietic cell transplantation. Summary of the overall study and its limitations: Hyperexpanded clone frequencies declined over subsequent months; after one year, T-cell counts and TCRbeta diversity were mostly attributed to newly produced T cells. Apparently early alphabetaT-cell count recovery about two months after transplant reportedly relied on only several hundred rapidly expanded clones derived from non-depleted graft cells. In some patients, the high TCRbeta diversity seen at day 60 was put down to recipient T cells and intrathymic progenitors that had survived conditioning.

The method was PCR. The sequencer listed for this sample is Illumina HiSeq 2500. TCR libraries were prepared with molecular barcoding, using unique molecular identifiers to normalize TCRbeta repertoire quantification. The public reads were quality trimmed at Q25 with fastp and then assembled into clones with MiXCR by TCRdb, keeping productive beta chains. Merged by CDR3 protein, the rows form single entries marked with the most common genes and DNA. This sample lists about 240,000 distinct CDR3 sequences; around 25% were detected once. Roughly 2.5% of the sample belongs to the ten largest clones. Interpreted using the paper, the treatment or condition label stands for: allogeneic hematopoietic cell transplantation with graft depleted of TCRalphabeta T cells and CD19 B cells. The children who served as transplant recipients had been given grafts of TCRalphabeta/CD19-depleted allogeneic hematopoietic cells.

The germline V gene encodes CDR1 WSHSY and CDR2 SAAADI. The V and J ends are trimmed by 3 bases and 1 base, leaving 9 bases between them. Inclusive of the bounding cysteine and phenylalanine, the CDR3 is 14 residues long. CDR3 DNA is the only sequence kept; it has 42 bases, read in frame from the first base. With respect to this clonotype: No cognate antigen has been identified for it. It has no much larger one-base neighbor in the sample; base qualities were not kept.

Rearrangement joined TRBV10-2 to TRBJ2-5, with no confident D gene call. The sequence was collected from a girl aged 2 to 9 with Fanconi anemia, due to receive a stem cell transplant. The sequences come from PBMCs, collected before TCRalphabeta/CD19-depleted stem cell transplant. The sequenced DNA: TGCGCCAGCAGTGACTCTGGGCCCCAAGAGACCCAGTACTTC. Translated, it reads CASSDSGPQETQYF.